Shown below are 30 T cell receptor beta chains from a single sample sequenced in a study of spatial heterogeneity in lung cancer. Findings and caveats of the study: Counts of expanded intratumoral alpha and beta TCRs tracked tumor mutation counts.

No antigen has been identified for these receptors. Via MiXCR, TCRdb re-called the 5' RACE reads, giving one row per CDR3 protein. The sample lists 9,500 to 14,000 distinct CDR3 sequences, just over 14% occurring once. Time point denoted: sample taken at primary tumor resection. The sequenced sample was lung tumor tissue, obtained at surgery. The origin of the receptors is a male donor with early-stage non-small cell lung cancer.

There are many counts of this clonotype. The V gene is TRBV7-9, the J gene TRBJ2-7; D not certain. The germline V gene has CDR1 SEHNR and CDR2 FQNEAQ (reference sequence). The CDR3 length is 14 residues. V was shortened by 1 base and J by 1 base, with 8 bases between the two germline ends. The CDR3 nucleotides are TGTGCCAGCAGCTTAGAGGACGCATCCTACGAGCAGTACTTC. Translation gives CASSLEDASYEQYF.

The V gene is TRBV12-3 or TRBV12-4, the J gene TRBJ2-1, with D uncertain. The CDR3 is 15 residues long. The V end was cut by 5 bases, the J end by 0 bases, with 11 bases between. Here the CDR3 DNA reads TGTGCCAGCAGTGCTGCAGGTAGCTCCTACAATGAGCAGTTCTTC. Translating it yields CASSAAGSSYNEQFF.

The rearrangement joins TRBV7-2 to TRBJ1-5; D ambiguous. Trimming took off 6 bases at V and 3 bases at J, with 9 bases between the two ends. The germline gives CDR1 SGHTA, CDR2 FQGNSA. CDR3 length: 13 residues. The CDR3 spells CASSGDYNQPQHF. The CDR3 region has the DNA TGTGCCAGCAGTGGTGATTACAATCAGCCCCAGCATTTT.

In this sample, this clonotype turned up many times. The V call is TRBV7-8, the J call TRBJ1-2; D is unresolved. Trimming took 1 base from V and 9 from J, leaving 12 bases between them. CDR1 is SGHVS and CDR2 is FQNEAQ in the germline V gene. CDR3 length: 13 amino acids. This CDR3 reads CASSLVGSRSYTF. DNA for the CDR3: TGTGCCAGCAGCTTAGTGGGCAGTAGAAGCTACACCTTC.

Many counts were recorded for this clonotype. The J gene is TRBJ2-1, the V gene TRBV20-1; D is unclear. The CDR3 sequence is 13 residues long. Between the trimmed V and J ends, which lost 2 bases and 7 bases, there was a span of 12 bases. Germline V gene lookup returns CDR1 DFQATT and CDR2 SNEGSKA (reference sequence). The CDR3 here is CSARLGVRNEQFF. DNA for the CDR3: TGCAGTGCTAGATTGGGCGTCAGGAATGAGCAGTTCTTC.

The V and J genes are TRBV29-1 and TRBJ2-2, with a weak D call TRBD2 (6 bases). Per germline, CDR1 SQVTM and CDR2 ANQGSEA. Trimming shortened V by 7 bases and J by 3 bases, and 15 bases separated the two germline ends. The CDR3 covers 14 residues. The CDR3 protein is CSGSRTGDTGELFF. CDR3 bases: TGCAGCGGATCCAGGACGGGGGACACCGGGGAGCTGTTTTTT.

Many counts were recorded for this clonotype. This sequence joins TRBV11-3 and TRBJ2-7, with 10 bases that match TRBD1. CDR3 size: 14 residues. Germline V CDR1 and CDR2: SGHNT, YENEEA. The junction had 7 bases not matched to a gene; V was cut back by 4 bases and J by 7 bases. The CDR3 spells CASSSRQGAREQYF. Written as DNA, the CDR3 is TGTGCCAGCAGCTCTCGACAGGGGGCTCGTGAGCAGTACTTC.

This rearrangement joins TRBV7-2 to TRBJ1-4; no clear D gene. Trimming pared 2 bases from V and 6 bases from J, leaving 13 bases between. CDR3 length: 15 amino acids. The V gene's germline CDR1 is SGHTA and CDR2 FQGNSA. The CDR3 DNA reads TGTGCCAGCAGCTTACTAACAGCCGGGCATGAAAAACTGTTTTTT. This sequence encodes CASSLLTAGHEKLFF.

There are many counts of this clonotype. J is TRBJ2-1 and V is TRBV7-2, with D maybe TRBD1 (6 bases). The CDR3 is 12 residues long. Germline CDR1 and CDR2: SGHTA and FQGNSA. V lost 4 bases to trimming and J lost 9 bases, with 10 bases between them. CDR3 in DNA: TGTGCCAGCAGCTACATAGGGGGTGAGCAGTTCTTC. It is translated as CASSYIGGEQFF.

The genes are TRBV7-2 and TRBJ1-2; the match to TRBD1 covers 8 bases. The length of the CDR3 is 15 residues. V trimming: 5 bases; J trimming: 5 bases; junction bases outside the gene matches: 10. Germline loops: CDR1 SGHTA, CDR2 FQGNSA. CDR3 in amino acids: CASSTRQGRLYGYTF. CDR3 bases: TGTGCCAGCAGCACCAGACAGGGGCGCTTGTATGGCTACACCTTC.

The table lists this clonotype with many counts. V is TRBV7-2 and J is TRBJ2-3; D not resolved. CDR3 length equals 15 residues. V shed 1 base and J shed 0 bases, with 8 bases lying between them. Per the germline V gene, CDR1 is SGHTA and CDR2 is FQGNSA. CDR3 DNA sequence: TGTGCCAGCAGCTTAGGGCGGTCGAGCACAGATACGCAGTATTTT. Its protein product is CASSLGRSSTDTQYF.

The V and J genes are TRBV7-1 and TRBJ2-3; 10 bases fit TRBD2. TRBV7-1 is known as an ORF, though its function is uncertain. There are 21 residues in the CDR3. Losses at the gene ends were 4 bases for V and 4 bases for J; bases not matched to a gene: 23. In DNA form, the CDR3 reads TGTGCCAGCAGCTTAGCGCATAGCGGGGGGTTCTACCGGCACACTCCAGATACGCAGTATTTT. Its translation: CASSLAHSGGFYRHTPDTQYF.

The chain links TRBV5-4 to TRBJ2-7, with D hard to call. The CDR3 is 15 amino acids. Germline assignment: CDR1 SGHNT and CDR2 YYREEE (reference sequence). Trimming took 2 bases from V and 1 from J, leaving 13 bases between them. CDR3 protein: CASSFGLSFSYEQYF. CDR3 nucleotides: TGTGCCAGCAGCTTTGGGCTCTCTTTTTCCTACGAGCAGTACTTC.

The chain uses TRBV7-9 and TRBJ1-1, with 9 positions matching TRBD1. After removal of 1 base from V and 3 bases from J, the junction contained 3 bases not matched to a gene. The CDR3 has 15 residues. Germline V lookup: CDR1 SEHNR, CDR2 FQNEAQ (reference sequence). The CDR3 protein is CASSLGDRAYTEAFF. CDR3 nucleotide sequence: TGTGCCAGCAGCTTAGGGGACAGGGCCTACACTGAAGCTTTCTTT.

This clonotype has ten or more counts. The chain recombines TRBV5-6 with TRBJ2-1; 9 nucleotides line up with TRBD2. With 0 bases clipped from V and 7 bases from J, the junction kept 5 bases outside the gene matches. CDR1 and CDR2 from the germline V gene are SGHDT and YYEEEE. CDR3 size: 15 residues. The CDR3 DNA is TGTGCCAGCAGCTTGGTGTCAGCGGGAGGAAATGAGCAGTTCTTC. It yields the protein CASSLVSAGGNEQFF.

This clonotype showed up many times. This rearrangement joins TRBV7-2 to TRBJ1-6; unclear D gene. Deletions cut 0 bases from V and 6 bases from J, with 9 bases between. The CDR3 has 15 amino acids. The germline gives CDR1 SGHTA, CDR2 FQGNSA. CDR3 DNA: TGTGCCAGCAGCTTAGCTTCAGCGTCTAATTCACCCCTCCACTTT. Its translation: CASSLASASNSPLHF.

This clonotype was seen a few times. The chain combines TRBV7-6 with TRBJ2-2, with a tentative D call TRBD2 (6 bases). Germline CDR1 reads SGHVS; CDR2 reads FNYEAQ. Between the trimmed V and J ends, which lost 5 bases and 4 bases, there was a span of 14 bases. The CDR3 is made up of 15 amino acids. The CDR3 loop is CASSHVQGGTGELFF. In nucleotides, the CDR3 is TGTGCCAGCAGCCACGTCCAGGGAGGCACCGGGGAGCTGTTTTTT.

This clonotype was picked up many times. The chain uses TRBV7-9 and TRBJ2-3; D is tentatively TRBD1 or TRBD2 (5 bases each). This CDR3 has 16 residues. Germline loops: CDR1 SEHNR, CDR2 FQNEAQ (reference sequence). Trimming pared 6 bases from V and 6 bases from J, leaving 22 bases between. The CDR3 loop is CASSSQWGKEWDTQYF. The CDR3 nucleotides read TGTGCCAGCAGTTCCCAGTGGGGGAAGGAGTGGGATACGCAGTATTTT.

This clonotype appeared many times. The V call is TRBV11-2, the J call TRBJ2-1; 7 positions agree with TRBD2. Germline trimming cut 8 bases from V and 2 bases from J; bases unmatched to any gene: 6. Germline V gene sequence: CDR1 SGHAT, CDR2 FQNNGV. This CDR3 has 14 residues. The CDR3 region has the DNA TGTGCCAGCCGCGGGGGACTCGCCTACAATGAGCAGTTCTTC. This sequence encodes CASRGGLAYNEQFF.

This clonotype has a count of ten or more. V and J are TRBV7-6 and TRBJ2-2; 7 positions match TRBD1. The junction had 10 bases not matched to a gene; V was cut back by 8 bases and J by 4 bases. The CDR3 consists of 15 residues. Germline assignment: CDR1 SGHVS and CDR2 FNYEAQ. The CDR3 coding sequence is TGTGCCAGCGGAGGAGGACAGGCGGGCACCGGGGAGCTGTTTTTT. Protein: CASGGGQAGTGELFF. The whole variable domain, filled in from reference TRBV7-6 and TRBJ2-2, reads GAGVSQSPRYKVTKRGQDVALRCDPISGHVSLYWYRQALGQGPEFLTYFNYEAQQDKSGLPNDRFSAERPEGSISTLTIQRTEQRDSAMYRCASGGGQAGTGELFFGEGSRLTVL.

This clonotype ranks as medium-sized. The chain combines TRBV6-1 with TRBJ2-3, with D possibly matching TRBD2 (6 bases). Germline CDR1 is MNHNS and CDR2 is SASEGT. The V end lost 0 bases, the J end lost 0 bases, and 13 bases lay between the germline ends. The CDR3 spans 17 residues. In DNA form, the CDR3 reads TGTGCCAGCAGTGAAGCGCTGGCTAGCGTTAGCACAGATACGCAGTATTTT. It encodes CASSEALASVSTDTQYF.

This clonotype was seen ten or more times. The gene calls are TRBV20-1 and TRBJ2-2, with 7 bases that match TRBD1. The germline V gene encodes CDR1 DFQATT and CDR2 SNEGSKA (reference sequence). CDR3 length equals 15 residues. V was clipped by 6 bases and J by 4 bases; unmatched bases: 11. The CDR3 DNA is TGCAGTGCCCCGAACAGGGGATCGAGCACCGGGGAGCTGTTTTTT. It is translated as CSAPNRGSSTGELFF.

This chain connects TRBV7-3 to TRBJ2-3; D perhaps matches TRBD2 (5 bases). Trimming removed 5 bases from V and 2 bases from J, with 14 bases in between. The germline CDR1 and CDR2 sequences are SGHTA and FQGTGA. This CDR3 has 15 amino acids. CDR3 in DNA: TGTGCCAGCAGCGAACTAGACACGGCCACAGATACGCAGTATTTT. Translating gives CASSELDTATDTQYF.

This clonotype appeared many times. The rearrangement joins TRBV12-3 or TRBV12-4 to TRBJ2-6; a weak D match, TRBD1 (5 bases). The CDR3 has 17 amino acids. The V gene lost 2 bases and the J gene lost 2 bases, with 13 bases spanning the gap. CDR3 nucleotide sequence: TGTGCCAGCAGTTTAACAAGCAGGGCTCCTGGGGCCAACGTCCTGACTTTC. Encoded protein: CASSLTSRAPGANVLTF.

A few counts support this clonotype. The gene calls are TRBV19 and TRBJ2-1; TRBD2 agrees at 9 bases. The CDR3 has 15 amino acids. Losses at the gene ends were 5 bases for V and 8 bases for J; bases not matched to a gene: 10. CDR1 and CDR2 from the germline V gene are LNHDA and SQIVND (reference sequence). CDR3 protein: CASSERGANFDEQFF. CDR3 nucleotides: TGTGCCAGTAGTGAGCGGGGGGCAAATTTCGATGAGCAGTTCTTC.

There are many counts of this clonotype. The J gene is TRBJ2-5, the V gene TRBV4-1; D possibly corresponds to TRBD1 (5 bases). Trimming stripped 2 bases from V and 2 bases from J, with 12 bases between. CDR1 is MGHRA and CDR2 is YSYEKL in the germline V gene. This CDR3 is built from 15 residues. The DNA of the CDR3 is TGCGCCAGCAGCCAAATGGGGCAGGGACAAGAGACCCAGTACTTC. This codes for CASSQMGQGQETQYF.

The CDR3 nucleotides read TGCGCCAGCAGCTTCCTAGCGGGAGATACCGGGGAGCTGTTTTTT. Amino acid sequence: CASSFLAGDTGELFF. The chain recombines TRBV5-1 with TRBJ2-2; 10 bases line up with TRBD2. Germline values: CDR1 SGHRS, CDR2 YFSETQ. The CDR3 consists of 15 residues. Trimming removed 2 bases from V and 5 bases from J; junction bases left unmatched: 3.

V gene TRBV7-9 combines with J gene TRBJ2-7, with TRBD2 as a possible D gene (6 bases). Germline V lookup: CDR1 SEHNR, CDR2 FQNEAQ (reference sequence). This CDR3 is built from 11 residues. V was trimmed by 5 bases and J by 6 bases, leaving 8 bases between them. The CDR3, as DNA: TGTGCCAGCAGCCCGGGACTCGAGCAGTACTTC. As protein: CASSPGLEQYF.

This clonotype was observed many times. The chain has TRBV7-3 and TRBJ1-4; D remains ambiguous. The CDR3 length is 13 residues. V was clipped by 2 bases and J by 5 bases, with 6 bases between them. Germline CDR1 and CDR2: SGHTA and FQGTGA. The CDR3 DNA is TGTGCCAGCAGCTTAGGCCAGAATGAAAAACTGTTTTTT. As protein: CASSLGQNEKLFF.

This clonotype was recorded many times. The chain uses TRBV19 and TRBJ1-6; D gene unclear. The length of the CDR3 is 16 residues. V was shortened by 7 bases and J by 0 bases, with 13 bases between the two germline ends. The germline CDR1 and CDR2 sequences are LNHDA and SQIVND (reference sequence). In DNA form, the CDR3 reads TGTGCCAGTAACCCAGGCCGGAGCTCCTATAATTCACCCCTCCACTTT. Translating it yields CASNPGRSSYNSPLHF.